Shown below are 30 T cell receptor beta chains from a single sample sequenced in a study of OX40 agonist ivuxolimab in advanced cancers. Library preparation was by the immunoSEQ multiplex PCR assay. Here the immuneACCESS table is served through TCRdb, limited to in-frame sequences with V and J called. Missing clones are a known gap in these copies; in checked studies unresolved V genes cover under half, and the rest lacks a known reason. The sample includes 77,000 or so clones, with approximately 89% observed a single time. Jointly, the top ten make up about 10% of the sample. This sample comprised CD4+ or CD8+ T cells sorted from blood, obtained in a trial of the OX40 agonist ivuxolimab. Every receptor here comes from an adult with an advanced solid tumor such as melanoma, head and neck, liver or kidney cancer.

The rearrangement uses TRBV28 and TRBJ2-5; D call uncertain. Judging by the DNA end, TRBJ2-7 fits better; the J call may be wrong. The CDR3 consists of 11 residues. The germline V gene encodes CDR1 MDHEN and CDR2 SYDVKM. CDR3 in amino acids: CASSLIYEQYF. The CDR3 coding sequence is TGTGCCAGCAGTTTAATCTACGAGCAGTACTTC.

The chain is built from TRBV5-1 and TRBJ1-4; 8 bases agree with TRBD1. Germline V lookup: CDR1 SGHRS, CDR2 YFSETQ. V shed 5 bases, J shed 12 bases, and the junction held 18 bases outside the gene matches. The CDR3 has 16 amino acids. The CDR3: CASSSTGGSPSAELFF. The CDR3 DNA is TGCGCCAGCAGTTCTACAGGGGGGAGTCCTTCAGCGGAACTGTTTTTT. The complete variable domain, with remaining parts taken from reference TRBV5-1 and TRBJ1-4, reads KAGVTQTPRYLIKTRGQQVTLSCSPISGHRSVSWYQQTPGQGLQFLFEYFSETQRNKGNFPGRFSGRQFSNSRSEMNVSTLELGDSALYLCASSSTGGSPSAELFFGSGTQLSVL.

This clone was observed once. The V gene is TRBV29-1, the J gene TRBJ1-2; 8 positions agree with TRBD1. This CDR3 region has 14 residues. Germline V CDR1 and CDR2: SQVTM, ANQGSEA. The V and J ends lost 3 bases and 3 bases, in that order; junction bases with no gene match: 6. For the CDR3, the DNA is TGCAGCGTTGAGCAGGGGGCGCAGGACTATGGCTACACCTTC. This encodes CSVEQGAQDYGYTF.

The V and J genes are TRBV19 and TRBJ1-5, with D perhaps TRBD1 (5 bases). CDR3 size: 15 residues. The V gene's germline CDR1 is LNHDA and CDR2 SQIVND (reference sequence). With 3 bases removed from V and 0 bases from J, the gap between germline ends came to 9 bases. In DNA, the CDR3 is TGTGCCAGTAGTATTGGGGACTCTAGCAATCAGCCCCAGCATTTT. The encoded protein is CASSIGDSSNQPQHF. The full variable domain, its missing parts supplied by reference TRBV19 and TRBJ1-5, is DGGITQSPKYLFRKEGQNVTLSCEQNLNHDAMYWYRQDPGQGLRLIYYSQIVNDFQKGDIAEGYSVSREKKESFPLTVTSAQKNPTAFYLCASSIGDSSNQPQHFGDGTRLSIL.

The chain joins TRBV25-1 to TRBJ1-2, with D perhaps matching TRBD1 (5 bases). The CDR3 spans 12 residues. V dropped 2 bases and J dropped 8 bases, with 9 bases sitting between them. Germline CDR1 and CDR2: MGHDK and SYGVNS. In DNA, the CDR3 is TGTGCCAGCAGTGAAGGGGCGGGGGGCTACACCTTC. It codes for CASSEGAGGYTF.

This clone was seen only once. V and J are TRBV5-1 and TRBJ2-1; 7 nucleotides line up with TRBD1. From germline, CDR1 is SGHRS and CDR2 YFSETQ. There are 15 residues in the CDR3. The ends lost 2 bases at V and 7 bases at J; junction bases unmatched: 9. In DNA, the CDR3 is TGCGCCAGCAGCTTACTACCGGGACAGCGAAATGAGCAGTTCTTC. It encodes CASSLLPGQRNEQFF.

This clone was observed once. The gene calls are TRBV21-1 and TRBJ1-5. TRBV21-1 is a pseudogene. The CDR3 loop spans 15 amino acids. The CDR3 reads CASSKVEGSNQPQHF. CDR3 coding DNA: TGTGCCAGCAGCAAAGTGGAGGGGAGCAATCAGCCCCAGCATTTT.

V gene TRBV27 combines with J gene TRBJ1-1; TRBD1 might be the D (5 bases). There are 17 residues in the CDR3. Germline CDR1 reads MNHEY; CDR2 reads SMNVEV (reference sequence). V was clipped by 5 bases and J by 3 bases, with 22 bases between them. CDR3 nucleotides: TGTGCCAGCAGTCCACCCGGGACGCTGACGAGGGACACTGAAGCTTTCTTT. Protein product: CASSPPGTLTRDTEAFF.

The chain joins TRBV27 to TRBJ1-1; 7 nucleotides match TRBD1. CDR3 length: 12 residues. From germline, CDR1 is MNHEY and CDR2 SMNVEV (reference sequence). The J segment lost 11 bases and the V segment lost 2 bases, leaving 5 bases of the junction unmatched. The CDR3: CASSLPQGRAFF. CDR3 nucleotide sequence: TGTGCCAGCAGTTTACCACAGGGGAGGGCTTTCTTT.

This clone was observed a handful of times. The V and J genes are TRBV29-1 and TRBJ1-1; no clear D gene. The germline CDR1 and CDR2 sequences are SQVTM and ANQGSEA. The CDR3 loop spans 13 amino acids. Deletions cut 3 bases from V and 0 bases from J, with 8 bases between. Here the CDR3 reads CSVEVSMNTEAFF. The CDR3, as DNA: TGCAGCGTTGAGGTCTCCATGAACACTGAAGCTTTCTTT.

The chain has TRBV2 and TRBJ2-1; 16 nucleotides match TRBD2. The CDR3 consists of 17 residues. Per germline, CDR1 SNHLY and CDR2 FYNNEI. V gave up 6 bases and J gave up 7 bases; unmatched junction bases: 9. In nucleotides, the CDR3 is TGTGCCAGCAGGGAGGGACTAGCGGGAGGGCGGTGGAATGAGCAGTTCTTC. Translation: CASREGLAGGRWNEQFF.

The chain carries TRBV5-8 and TRBJ2-3; D unresolved. The length of the CDR3 is 15 residues. CDR1 is SGHTS and CDR2 is YDEGEE in the germline V gene. Trimming stripped 2 bases from V and 1 base from J, with 11 bases between. The CDR3 nucleotides read TGTGCCAGCAGCTTCGGTGAGGATCGCACAGATACGCAGTATTTT. This translates into CASSFGEDRTDTQYF.

This clone was counted a single time. V usage is TRBV5-1 and J usage is TRBJ2-5; TRBD1 aligns across 7 bases. The DNA end lines up better with TRBJ2-7; the J call may be wrong. CDR1 is SGHRS and CDR2 is YFSETQ in the germline V gene. This CDR3 has 14 residues. CDR3 DNA: TGCGCCAGCAGCTACGGACAGGCCCCAGACGAGCAGTACTTC. Its translation is CASSYGQAPDEQYF.

The CDR3 sequence: CASSQRQGGTNQPQHF. The CDR3 DNA follows: TGTGCCAGCAGTCAGAGACAGGGAGGAACCAATCAGCCCCAGCATTTT. This chain links TRBV6-6 with TRBJ1-5; 7 bases line up with TRBD1. This CDR3 contains 16 residues. Germline V CDR1 and CDR2: MNHNY, SVGAGI (reference sequence). Germline trimming cut 5 bases from V and 3 bases from J; bases unmatched to any gene: 10.

J is TRBJ2-5 and V is TRBV6-1; D is unresolved. The CDR3 is 14 residues long. Germline values: CDR1 MNHNS, CDR2 SASEGT. Trimming shortened V by 4 bases and J by 5 bases, and 14 bases separated the two germline ends. This CDR3 reads CASSVVSSWETQYF. The CDR3 coding sequence is TGTGCCAGCAGTGTCGTGAGTAGTTGGGAGACCCAGTACTTC.

The chain links TRBV7-6 to TRBJ2-4; TRBD2 agrees at 12 bases. The junction had 11 bases not matched to a gene; V was cut back by 3 bases and J by 8 bases. Germline CDR1 and CDR2: SGHVS and FNYEAQ. The CDR3 runs 17 residues. The CDR3 spells CASSLAGTSGWRDIQYF. As DNA, the CDR3 is TGTGCCAGCAGCTTGGCCGGGACTAGCGGGTGGAGGGACATTCAGTACTTC. Using reference TRBV7-6 and TRBJ2-4 for the parts outside the CDR3, the full variable domain is GAGVSQSPRYKVTKRGQDVALRCDPISGHVSLYWYRQALGQGPEFLTYFNYEAQQDKSGLPNDRFSAERPEGSISTLTIQRTEQRDSAMYRCASSLAGTSGWRDIQYFGAGTRLSVL.

The chain uses TRBV28 and TRBJ1-2; D ambiguous. Germline lookup yields CDR1 MDHEN and CDR2 SYDVKM. The CDR3 consists of 12 residues. The V end was cut by 2 bases, the J end by 5 bases, with 6 bases between. CDR3 region: CASSLTEYGYTF. CDR3 bases: TGTGCCAGCAGTTTAACAGAGTATGGCTACACCTTC.

The chain recombines TRBV5-1 with TRBJ2-3; no definite D call. CDR3 length equals 14 residues. The ends were cut back, 4 bases at V and 3 bases at J, with 12 bases in the middle. Germline lookup yields CDR1 SGHRS and CDR2 YFSETQ. The CDR3 DNA sequence: TGCGCCAGCAGCCCACCTGGAGTTACAGATACGCAGTATTTT. Translated, it gives CASSPPGVTDTQYF.

This chain links TRBV9 with TRBJ2-7; 9 positions agree with TRBD1. This CDR3 has 14 amino acids. The junction had 4 bases not matched to a gene; V was cut back by 3 bases and J by 3 bases. From germline, CDR1 is SGDLS and CDR2 YYNGEE. This chain's CDR3 is CASSARQGGYEQYF. CDR3 DNA sequence: TGTGCCAGCAGCGCCCGACAGGGGGGCTACGAGCAGTACTTC.

The gene calls are TRBV2 and TRBJ2-7; D perhaps matches TRBD2 (8 bases). The CDR3 has 14 amino acids. The V end was cut by 9 bases, the J end by 7 bases, with 22 bases between. Germline V gives CDR1 SNHLY, CDR2 FYNNEI. The CDR3 sequence: CASTREGQGVEQYF. The CDR3 DNA reads as TGTGCCAGTACCCGGGAGGGGCAGGGGGTAGAGCAGTACTTC.

The V gene is TRBV5-1, the J gene TRBJ2-5; 9 positions match TRBD2. The germline CDR1 and CDR2 sequences are SGHRS and YFSETQ. The length of the CDR3 is 15 residues. V lost 0 bases and J lost 5; bases outside the gene matches: 5. CDR3 in DNA: TGCGCCAGCAGCTTGGGCTGGACTAGCGTGGAGACCCAGTACTTC. Amino acid sequence: CASSLGWTSVETQYF.

The V gene is TRBV6-5, the J gene TRBJ1-5; D gene uncertain. Germline V gives CDR1 MNHEY, CDR2 SVGAGI. Trimming cost V 0 bases and J 0 bases, with 6 bases left between them. The CDR3 loop spans 15 amino acids. The CDR3 reads CASSYSEHSNQPQHF. Written as DNA, the CDR3 is TGTGCCAGCAGTTACTCGGAGCATAGCAATCAGCCCCAGCATTTT.

The chain couples TRBV25-1 to TRBJ2-7, with a weak D call TRBD2 (5 bases). Germline CDR1 and CDR2: MGHDK and SYGVNS. The CDR3 has 13 amino acids. With 5 bases removed from V and 5 bases from J, the gap between germline ends came to 13 bases. The CDR3 nucleotides read TGTGCCAGCAGTTTGGGGAGTGCCCACGAGCAGTACTTC. This gives the protein CASSLGSAHEQYF.

The genes are TRBV28 and TRBJ1-5, with D possibly TRBD1 on 6 matching bases. The CDR3 runs 14 residues. Trimming stripped 5 bases from V and 7 bases from J, with 15 bases between. CDR1 and CDR2 from the germline V gene are MDHEN and SYDVKM. The CDR3 DNA reads TGTGCCAGCAGTCCCGGACAGAGGACACAGCCCCAGCATTTT. It codes for CASSPGQRTQPQHF.

Here the CDR3 reads CASSFDREAFF. CDR3 bases: TGTGCCAGCAGCTTCGACAGGGAAGCTTTCTTT. The chain carries TRBV11-2 and TRBJ1-1, with TRBD1 as a possible D gene (6 bases). V lost 3 bases to trimming and J lost 8 bases, with 7 bases between them. Germline V gene lookup returns CDR1 SGHAT and CDR2 FQNNGV. This CDR3 contains 11 residues.

The chain uses TRBV27 and TRBJ1-5, with 8 bases identical to TRBD1. Germline loops: CDR1 MNHEY, CDR2 SMNVEV (reference sequence). The CDR3 covers 17 residues. J was trimmed by 6 bases and V by 5 bases; bases with no gene match: 15. CDR3 region: CASSGGQGLASGQPQHF. CDR3 DNA: TGTGCCAGCAGTGGAGGACAGGGATTGGCGTCGGGTCAGCCCCAGCATTTT.

The chain is built from TRBV5-1 and TRBJ2-2; D not resolved. The CDR3 runs to 15 residues. The V end was cut by 0 bases, the J end by 3 bases, with 9 bases between. Germline CDR1 is SGHRS and CDR2 is YFSETQ. This chain's CDR3 is CASSLGDVDTGELFF. As DNA, the CDR3 is TGCGCCAGCAGCTTGGGGGATGTAGACACCGGGGAGCTGTTTTTT.

V usage is TRBV5-1 and J usage is TRBJ2-3; D perhaps matches TRBD1 (6 bases). The ends were cut back, 3 bases at V and 2 bases at J, with 10 bases in the middle. This CDR3 comprises 14 residues. The V gene's germline CDR1 is SGHRS and CDR2 YFSETQ. The CDR3 sequence is CASSSGTNTDTQYF. Written as DNA, the CDR3 is TGCGCCAGCAGCTCCGGGACAAACACAGATACGCAGTATTTT.

V and J are TRBV6-6 and TRBJ1-2, with unresolved D. Per germline, CDR1 MNHNY and CDR2 SVGAGI (reference sequence). CDR3 length: 12 residues. With 5 bases removed from V and 2 bases from J, the gap between germline ends came to 6 bases. The CDR3 DNA sequence: TGTGCCAGCAGTCCGAGCAACTATGGCTACACCTTC. It yields the protein CASSPSNYGYTF.

The rearrangement joins TRBV11-3 to TRBJ2-6; perhaps TRBD2 as D (6 bases). Germline CDR1 and CDR2: SGHNT and YENEEA. The CDR3 has 17 amino acids. V gave up 5 bases and J gave up 0 bases, with 14 bases separating them. CDR3 sequence: CASSQGGAVSGANVLTF. For the CDR3, the DNA is TGTGCCAGCAGCCAAGGAGGGGCCGTCTCTGGGGCCAACGTCCTGACTTTC. The full variable domain, completed using reference TRBV11-3 and TRBJ2-6, is EAGVVQSPRYKIIEKKQPVAFWCNPISGHNTLYWYLQNLGQGPELLIRYENEEAVDDSQLPKDRFSAERLKGVDSTLKIQPAELGDSAVYLCASSQGGAVSGANVLTFGAGSRLTVL.